This TCR beta chain was found in a study of regulatory T cells in long-lasting Graves disease. Assembly of TCR beta libraries relied on iRepertoire HTBI primers together with Arm-PCR of CDR3 regions. TCRdb re-analysed the multiplex PCR reads in MiXCR, keeping a single row per CDR3 protein. The sample lists roughly 560,000 distinct CDR3 sequences, about 16% occurring once. Time point specified: newly diagnosed GD, antithyroid drugs for less than 3 months. The TCR library was prepared using RNA isolated from PBMCs. CDR1 is SGHRS and CDR2 is YFSETQ in the germline V gene. V lost 8 bases and J 4 bases, leaving 16 bases between the germline ends. CDR3 length equals 14 residues. This clonotype was detected a few times. This sample also appeared in a second study, on T cells in Graves' hyperthyroidism and ophthalmopathy.

The V call is TRBV5-1, the J call TRBJ1-5, with D perhaps matching TRBD1 (6 bases). The TCR comes from a woman aged 40-60 years with Graves disease. The sequenced sample was peripheral blood mononuclear cells (PBMCs), obtained at new diagnosis, from a patient treated with antithyroid drugs. CDR3 bases: TGCGCCAGACTCCAGAGGGGGTTGAATCAGCCCCAGCATTTT. Encoded protein: CARLQRGLNQPQHF.